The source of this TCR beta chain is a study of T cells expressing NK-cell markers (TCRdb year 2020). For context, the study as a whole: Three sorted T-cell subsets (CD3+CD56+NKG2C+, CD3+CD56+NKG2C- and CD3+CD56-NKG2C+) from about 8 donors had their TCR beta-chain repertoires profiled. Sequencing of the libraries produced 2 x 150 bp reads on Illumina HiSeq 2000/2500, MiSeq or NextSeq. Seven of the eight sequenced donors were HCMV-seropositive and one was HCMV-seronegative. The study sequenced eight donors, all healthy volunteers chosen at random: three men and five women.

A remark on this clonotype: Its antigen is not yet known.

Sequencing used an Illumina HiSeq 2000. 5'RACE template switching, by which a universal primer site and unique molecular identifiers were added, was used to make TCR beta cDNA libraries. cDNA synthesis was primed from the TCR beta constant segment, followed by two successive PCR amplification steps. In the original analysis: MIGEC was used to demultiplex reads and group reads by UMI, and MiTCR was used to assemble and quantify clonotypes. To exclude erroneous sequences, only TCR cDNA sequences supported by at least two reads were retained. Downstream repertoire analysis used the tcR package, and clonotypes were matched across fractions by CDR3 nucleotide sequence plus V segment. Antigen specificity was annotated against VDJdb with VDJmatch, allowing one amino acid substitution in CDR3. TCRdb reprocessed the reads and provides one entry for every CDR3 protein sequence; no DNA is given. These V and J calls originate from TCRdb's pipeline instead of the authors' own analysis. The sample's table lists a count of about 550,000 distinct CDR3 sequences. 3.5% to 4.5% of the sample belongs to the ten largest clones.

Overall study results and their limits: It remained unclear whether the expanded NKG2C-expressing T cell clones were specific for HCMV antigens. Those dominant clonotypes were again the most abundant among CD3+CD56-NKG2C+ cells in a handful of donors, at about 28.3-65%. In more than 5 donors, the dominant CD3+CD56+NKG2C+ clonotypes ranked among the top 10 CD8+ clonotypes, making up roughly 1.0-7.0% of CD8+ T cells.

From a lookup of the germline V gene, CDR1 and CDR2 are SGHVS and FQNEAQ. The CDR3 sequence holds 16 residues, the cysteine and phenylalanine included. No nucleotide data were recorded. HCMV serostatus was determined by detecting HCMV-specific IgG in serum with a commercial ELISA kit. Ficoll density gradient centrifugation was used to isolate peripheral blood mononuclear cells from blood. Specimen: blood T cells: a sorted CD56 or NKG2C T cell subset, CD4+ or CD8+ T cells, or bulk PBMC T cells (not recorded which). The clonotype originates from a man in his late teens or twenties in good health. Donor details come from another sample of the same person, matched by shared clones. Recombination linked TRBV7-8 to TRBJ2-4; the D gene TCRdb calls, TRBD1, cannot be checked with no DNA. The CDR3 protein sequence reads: CASSLDRGLAKNIQYF.